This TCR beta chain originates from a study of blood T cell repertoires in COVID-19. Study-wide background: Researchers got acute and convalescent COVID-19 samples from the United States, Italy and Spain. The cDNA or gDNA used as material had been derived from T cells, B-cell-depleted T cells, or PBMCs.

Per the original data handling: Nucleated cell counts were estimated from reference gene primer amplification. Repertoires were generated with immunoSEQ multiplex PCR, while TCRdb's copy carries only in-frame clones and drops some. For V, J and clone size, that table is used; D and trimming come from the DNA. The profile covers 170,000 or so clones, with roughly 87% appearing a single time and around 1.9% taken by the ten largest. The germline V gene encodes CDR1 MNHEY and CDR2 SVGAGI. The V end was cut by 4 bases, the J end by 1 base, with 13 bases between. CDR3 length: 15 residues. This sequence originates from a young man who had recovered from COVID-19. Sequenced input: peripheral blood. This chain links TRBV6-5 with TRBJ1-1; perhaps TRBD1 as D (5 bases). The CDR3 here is CASSSWTSTNTEAFF. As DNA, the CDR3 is TGTGCCAGCAGTTCCTGGACAAGTACGAACACTGAAGCTTTCTTT.